This T cell receptor (beta chain) was recovered during a study of blood T cell repertoires in COVID-19. Study information: Italy, Spain and the United States were the sources of the convalescent and acute COVID-19 samples. PBMCs, B-cell-depleted T cells, or T cells were the source of the cDNA or gDNA that made up the material.

This CDR3 is 15 amino acids long. The V end lost 11 bases, the J end lost 4 bases, and 23 bases lay between the germline ends. CDR1 and CDR2 (germline): MNHEY, SMNVEV (reference sequence). Per the original data handling: Reference gene primer amplification in the assay estimated nucleated cell counts. Some clones are missing from TCRdb's copy, which holds only in-frame ones; the method was immunoSEQ multiplex PCR. The V and J calls and clone size were taken over from that table, and D and trimming were inferred from the DNA. The data hold about 58,000 clones, with more than 60% observed a single time.

The V call is TRBV27, the J call TRBJ1-2, with D possibly being TRBD1 (5 bases). This clonotype was obtained from a human donor in a cohort sampled during active COVID-19. Sequences were obtained from peripheral blood. This CDR3 reads CACRDSRVGSYGYTF. CDR3 nucleotides: TGTGCCTGCCGGGACTCCAGGGTGGGTAGCTATGGCTACACCTTC.